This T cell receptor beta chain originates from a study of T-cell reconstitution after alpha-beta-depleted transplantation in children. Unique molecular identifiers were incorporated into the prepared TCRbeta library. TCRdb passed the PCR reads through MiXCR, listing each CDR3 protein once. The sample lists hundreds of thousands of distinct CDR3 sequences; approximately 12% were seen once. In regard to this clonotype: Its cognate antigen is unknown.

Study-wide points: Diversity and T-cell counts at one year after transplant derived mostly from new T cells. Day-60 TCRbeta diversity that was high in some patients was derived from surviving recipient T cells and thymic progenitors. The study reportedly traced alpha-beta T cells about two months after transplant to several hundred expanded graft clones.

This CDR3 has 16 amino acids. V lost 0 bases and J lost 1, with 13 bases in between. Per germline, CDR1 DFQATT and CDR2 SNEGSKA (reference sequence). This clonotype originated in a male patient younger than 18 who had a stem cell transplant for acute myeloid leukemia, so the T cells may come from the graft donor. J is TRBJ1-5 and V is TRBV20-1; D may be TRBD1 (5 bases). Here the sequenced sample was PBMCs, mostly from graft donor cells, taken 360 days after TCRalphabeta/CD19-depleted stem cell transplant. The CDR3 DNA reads TGCAGTGCTAGAGAGCGGGGCCAGACCAGCAATCAGCCCCAGCATTTT. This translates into CSARERGQTSNQPQHF.